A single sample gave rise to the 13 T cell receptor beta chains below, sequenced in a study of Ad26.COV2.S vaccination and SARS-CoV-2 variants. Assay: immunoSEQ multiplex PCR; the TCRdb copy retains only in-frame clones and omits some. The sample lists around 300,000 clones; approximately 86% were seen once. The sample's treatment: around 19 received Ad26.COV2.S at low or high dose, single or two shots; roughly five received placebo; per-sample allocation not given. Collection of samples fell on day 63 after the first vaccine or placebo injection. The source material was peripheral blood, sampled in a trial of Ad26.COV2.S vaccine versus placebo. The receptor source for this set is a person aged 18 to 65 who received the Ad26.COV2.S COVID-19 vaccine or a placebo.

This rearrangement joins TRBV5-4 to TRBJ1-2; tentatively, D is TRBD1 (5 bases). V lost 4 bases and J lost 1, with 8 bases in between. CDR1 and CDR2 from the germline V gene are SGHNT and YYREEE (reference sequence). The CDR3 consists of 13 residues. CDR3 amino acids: CASSIDSNYGYTF. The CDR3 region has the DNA TGTGCCAGCAGCATCGACAGTAACTATGGCTACACCTTC.

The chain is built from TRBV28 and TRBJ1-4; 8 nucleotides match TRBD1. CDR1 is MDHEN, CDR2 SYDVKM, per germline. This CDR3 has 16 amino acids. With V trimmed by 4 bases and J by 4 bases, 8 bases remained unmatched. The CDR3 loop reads CASSSYTGGRNEKLFF. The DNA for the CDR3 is TGTGCCAGCAGTTCCTATACAGGGGGTCGTAATGAAAAACTGTTTTTT.

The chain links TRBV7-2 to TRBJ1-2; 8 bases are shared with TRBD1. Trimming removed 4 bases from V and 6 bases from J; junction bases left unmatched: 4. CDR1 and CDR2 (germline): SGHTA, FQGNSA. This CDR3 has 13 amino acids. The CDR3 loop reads CASSSAGGDGYTF. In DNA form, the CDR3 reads TGTGCCAGCAGCTCCGCAGGGGGCGATGGCTACACCTTC.

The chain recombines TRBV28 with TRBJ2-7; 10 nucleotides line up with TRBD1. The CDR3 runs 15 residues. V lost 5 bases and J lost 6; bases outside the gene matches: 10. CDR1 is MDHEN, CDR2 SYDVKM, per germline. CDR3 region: CASSKDRGLRGEQYF. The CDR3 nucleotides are TGTGCCAGCAGTAAAGACAGGGGGCTCCGAGGCGAGCAGTACTTC.

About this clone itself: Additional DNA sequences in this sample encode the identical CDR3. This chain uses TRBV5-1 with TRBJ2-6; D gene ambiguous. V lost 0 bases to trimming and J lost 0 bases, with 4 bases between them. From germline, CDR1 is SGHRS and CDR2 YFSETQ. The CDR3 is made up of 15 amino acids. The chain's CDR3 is CASSLGGSGANVLTF. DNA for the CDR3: TGCGCCAGCAGCTTGGGAGGCTCTGGGGCCAACGTCCTGACTTTC.

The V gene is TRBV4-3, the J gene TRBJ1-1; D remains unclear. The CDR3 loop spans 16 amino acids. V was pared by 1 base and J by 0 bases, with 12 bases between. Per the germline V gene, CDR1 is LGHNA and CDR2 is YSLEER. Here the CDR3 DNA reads TGCGCCAGCAGCCAAGTATCGGCGGTAATGAACACTGAAGCTTTCTTT. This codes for CASSQVSAVMNTEAFF.

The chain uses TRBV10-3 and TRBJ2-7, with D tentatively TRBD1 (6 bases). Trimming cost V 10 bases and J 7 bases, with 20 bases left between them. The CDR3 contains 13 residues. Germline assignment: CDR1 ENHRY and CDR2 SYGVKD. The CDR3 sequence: CATRGTPGREQYF. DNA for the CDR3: TGTGCCACCCGAGGGACACCCGGGCGAGAGCAGTACTTC.

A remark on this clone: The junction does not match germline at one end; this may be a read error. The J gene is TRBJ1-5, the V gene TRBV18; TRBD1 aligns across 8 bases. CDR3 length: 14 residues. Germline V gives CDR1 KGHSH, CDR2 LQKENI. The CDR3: CASSPQGVNQPQHF. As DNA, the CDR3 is TGTGCCAGCTCTCCACAGGGGGTCAATCAGCCCCAGCATTTT.

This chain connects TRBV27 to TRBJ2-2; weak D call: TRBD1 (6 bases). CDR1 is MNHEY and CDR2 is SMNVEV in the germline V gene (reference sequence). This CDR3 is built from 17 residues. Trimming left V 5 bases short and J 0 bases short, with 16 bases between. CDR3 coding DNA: TGTGCCAGCAGTCGAGCCGGGACAACCGCGAACACCGGGGAGCTGTTTTTT. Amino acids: CASSRAGTTANTGELFF.

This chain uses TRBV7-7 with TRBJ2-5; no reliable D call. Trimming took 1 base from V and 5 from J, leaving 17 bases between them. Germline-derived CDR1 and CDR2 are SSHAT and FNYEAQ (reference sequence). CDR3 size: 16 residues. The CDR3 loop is CASSLGSESSWETQYF. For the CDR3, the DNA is TGTGCCAGCAGCTTAGGGTCCGAATCGTCGTGGGAGACCCAGTACTTC. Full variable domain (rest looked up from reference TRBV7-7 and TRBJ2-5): GAGVSQSPRYKVTKRGQDVTLRCDPISSHATLYWYQQALGQGPEFLTYFNYEAQPDKSGLPSDRFSAERPEGSISTLTIQRTEQRDSAMYRCASSLGSESSWETQYFGPGTRLLVL.

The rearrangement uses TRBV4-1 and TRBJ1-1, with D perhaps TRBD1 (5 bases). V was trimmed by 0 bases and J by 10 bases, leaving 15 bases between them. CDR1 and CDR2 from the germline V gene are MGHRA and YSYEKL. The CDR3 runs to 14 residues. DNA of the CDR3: TGCGCCAGCAGCCAAGATCTTCGGGGCGTTGGAGCTTTCTTT. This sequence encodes CASSQDLRGVGAFF.

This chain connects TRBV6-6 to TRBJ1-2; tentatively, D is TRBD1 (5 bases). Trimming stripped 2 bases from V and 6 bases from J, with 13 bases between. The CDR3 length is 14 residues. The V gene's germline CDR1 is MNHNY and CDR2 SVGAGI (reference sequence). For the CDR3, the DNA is TGTGCCAGCAGTTACAAGGGGTTTGCGGATGGCTACACCTTC. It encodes CASSYKGFADGYTF.

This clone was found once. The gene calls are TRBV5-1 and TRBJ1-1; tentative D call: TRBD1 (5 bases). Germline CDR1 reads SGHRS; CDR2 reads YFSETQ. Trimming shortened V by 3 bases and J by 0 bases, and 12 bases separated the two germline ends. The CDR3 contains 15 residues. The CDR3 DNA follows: TGCGCCAGCAGCTCGACCGGGACGATGAACACTGAAGCTTTCTTT. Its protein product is CASSSTGTMNTEAFF.